The 9 T cell receptor beta chains below come from one sample, sequenced in a study of T cell changes during pregnancy in multiple sclerosis. The protocol was immunoSEQ multiplex PCR, while the TCRdb copy is restricted to in-frame clones and leaves out a portion. The sample contains 65,000 to 75,000 clones, approximately 93% of which appear only once. The source material was peripheral blood, sampled in the second trimester of pregnancy. These receptors came from a female donor with multiple sclerosis, enrolled in a pregnancy study.

The chain is built from TRBV2 and TRBJ1-4; D is undetermined. V gave up 2 bases and J gave up 3 bases, with 10 bases separating them. The CDR3 totals 15 residues. The germline gives CDR1 SNHLY, CDR2 FYNNEI. Here the CDR3 DNA reads TGTGCCAGCAGTGAAATGAGTACAGCTAATGAAAAACTGTTTTTT. The encoded protein is CASSEMSTANEKLFF. Looking up the rest from reference TRBV2 and TRBJ1-4 gives the full variable domain: EPEVTQTPSHQVTQMGQEVILRCVPISNHLYFYWYRQILGQKVEFLVSFYNNEISEKSEIFDDQFSVERPDGSNFTLKIRSTKLEDSAMYFCASSEMSTANEKLFFGSGTQLSVL.

This chain links TRBV18 with TRBJ2-4; 10 positions match TRBD2. V lost 5 bases to trimming and J lost 6 bases; unmatched junction nucleotides: 7. The CDR3 is 15 residues long. The germline CDR1 and CDR2 sequences are KGHSH and LQKENI. CDR3 sequence reads: CASSSSRLAGNIQYF. CDR3 bases: TGTGCCAGCTCATCCTCAAGACTAGCGGGAAACATTCAGTACTTC.

The genes are TRBV5-1 and TRBJ2-5; 15 nucleotides match TRBD2. The V segment lost 6 bases and the J segment 3 bases; nucleotides outside the gene matches: 6. The germline V gene has CDR1 SGHRS and CDR2 YFSETQ. This CDR3 comprises 16 residues. The CDR3 coding sequence is TGCGCCAGCAAACGGACTAGCGGGGGGGCTAAAGAGACCCAGTACTTC. It translates to CASKRTSGGAKETQYF.

The gene calls are TRBV7-2 and TRBJ2-5; the match to TRBD2 covers 8 bases. The CDR3 extends over 14 amino acids. The ends lost 5 bases at V and 1 base at J; junction bases unmatched: 3. Germline CDR1 SGHTA, CDR2 FQGNSA. The CDR3 sequence is CASSVSGIQETQYF. In nucleotides, the CDR3 is TGTGCCAGCAGCGTTAGCGGGATCCAAGAGACCCAGTACTTC.

V and J are TRBV27 and TRBJ2-5; D ambiguous. V lost 3 bases, J lost 5 bases, and 10 bases lay in between. The CDR3 length is 13 residues. Germline V gene sequence: CDR1 MNHEY, CDR2 SMNVEV (reference sequence). The CDR3 region is CASSFLSRETQYF. The CDR3 bases are TGTGCCAGCAGTTTTTTGAGCCGGGAGACCCAGTACTTC.

This clone was observed a single time. The J gene is TRBJ1-2, the V gene TRBV7-5. TRBV7-5 represents a pseudogene. This CDR3 contains 16 residues. The CDR3, as DNA: TGTGTCAGAAGCACCACTCAAGCGGGGAGGACCTATGGCTACACCTTC. It specifies CVRSTTQAGRTYGYTF.

In its sample, this clone was seen once. The CDR3 DNA reads as TGCGCCAGCAGCTTCGGACAGGCTCGCCTAATAGGAGAAAAACTGTTTTTT. This sequence encodes CASSFGQARLIGEKLFF. The rearrangement joins TRBV5-1 to TRBJ1-4; 7 bases align to TRBD1. The CDR3 has 17 amino acids. The germline CDR1 and CDR2 sequences are SGHRS and YFSETQ. The V gene end was trimmed by 2 bases and the J gene end by 8 bases; junction bases not matched to a gene: 15.

The rearrangement uses TRBV5-1 and TRBJ2-1, with 10 nucleotides matching TRBD1. The CDR3 runs 15 residues. Germline V gene lookup returns CDR1 SGHRS and CDR2 YFSETQ. J was trimmed by 7 bases and V by 3 bases; bases with no gene match: 7. The chain's CDR3 is CASSSGQGTRNEQFF. For the CDR3, the DNA is TGCGCCAGCAGCTCGGGACAGGGGACGAGAAATGAGCAGTTCTTC.

This chain connects TRBV6-1 to TRBJ2-3; possibly TRBD1 for D (6 bases). Germline-derived CDR1 and CDR2 are MNHNS and SASEGT. V lost 1 base to trimming and J lost 4 bases, with 15 bases between them. This CDR3 region has 16 residues. CDR3 amino acids: CASSEEGGKGADTQYF. The DNA of the CDR3 is TGTGCCAGCAGTGAAGAGGGCGGAAAGGGGGCAGATACGCAGTATTTT.